The 16 T cell receptor beta chains presented below share a single source sample, sequenced in a study of OX40 agonist ivuxolimab in advanced cancers. TCRdb's table, derived via immunoSEQ multiplex PCR, lists solely in-frame clones and lacks some. The table has approximately 63,000 clones, 80% to 90% seen once. The specimen comprised CD4+ or CD8+ T cells sorted from blood, sampled in a trial of the OX40 agonist ivuxolimab. The receptor source for this set is an adult with an advanced solid tumor such as melanoma, head and neck, liver or kidney cancer.

The chain uses TRBV10-3 and TRBJ2-7, with 8 nucleotides matching TRBD1. In germline, CDR1 is ENHRY, CDR2 SYGVKD. V lost 4 bases to trimming and J lost 3 bases; unmatched junction nucleotides: 2. This CDR3 comprises 13 residues. The CDR3 region is CAISVDRGYEQYF. CDR3 nucleotide sequence: TGTGCCATCAGTGTAGACAGGGGCTACGAGCAGTACTTC.

This rearrangement joins TRBV7-3 to TRBJ1-4, with 11 bases fitting TRBD1. The germline gives CDR1 SGHTA, CDR2 FQGTGA. The CDR3 sequence is 16 residues long. The V segment lost 5 bases and the J segment 7 bases; nucleotides outside the gene matches: 9. This CDR3 reads CASSTGQGALSEKLFF. The CDR3 DNA reads TGTGCCAGCAGCACCGGACAGGGGGCGCTTTCTGAAAAACTGTTTTTT.

This clone was counted once. The chain is built from TRBV6-6 and TRBJ1-1; maybe TRBD1 (5 bases). The CDR3 loop spans 16 amino acids. V shed 6 bases and J shed 3 bases, with 20 bases lying between them. Germline assignment: CDR1 MNHNY and CDR2 SVGAGI (reference sequence). CDR3 amino acids: CASRILLRQRDTEAFF. CDR3 sequence (DNA): TGTGCCAGCAGGATTCTATTGAGACAGAGAGACACTGAAGCTTTCTTT.

The chain combines TRBV6-5 with TRBJ1-1; 7 bases agree with TRBD1. Germline values: CDR1 MNHEY, CDR2 SVGAGI. The CDR3 length is 13 residues. V gave up 4 bases and J gave up 11 bases; unmatched junction bases: 10. The CDR3 protein is CASSLNNRGEAFF. In DNA, the CDR3 is TGTGCCAGCAGTTTAAATAACAGGGGTGAGGCTTTCTTT.

The chain has TRBV2 and TRBJ2-7; TRBD2 aligns across 10 bases. The CDR3 has 15 amino acids. Germline loops: CDR1 SNHLY, CDR2 FYNNEI. With 6 bases clipped from V and 3 bases from J, the junction kept 8 bases outside the gene matches. Here the CDR3 DNA reads TGTGCCAGCAGGGAATGGGCTAGCGGGAGCTACGAGCAGTACTTC. Protein product: CASREWASGSYEQYF.

The chain joins TRBV4-1 to TRBJ1-1; D is possibly TRBD1 (5 bases). V dropped 0 bases and J dropped 1 base, with 12 bases sitting between them. Germline-derived CDR1 and CDR2 are MGHRA and YSYEKL. This CDR3 spans 16 amino acids. CDR3 amino acids: CASSQETPDRNTEAFF. CDR3 nucleotide sequence: TGCGCCAGCAGCCAAGAAACCCCAGACAGGAACACTGAAGCTTTCTTT.

The chain is built from TRBV7-6 and TRBJ1-3, with D possibly TRBD1 on 6 matching bases. V lost 2 bases and J 1 base, leaving 15 bases between the germline ends. From germline, CDR1 is SGHVS and CDR2 FNYEAQ. This CDR3 comprises 17 residues. The CDR3 DNA reads as TGTGCCAGCAGCTTAACCATCGCAGGGGAATCTGGAAACACCATATATTTT. It specifies CASSLTIAGESGNTIYF.

To note about this clone: This sample also contains other DNA sequences that code for the same CDR3. The V and J genes are TRBV28 and TRBJ1-1; no firm D call. CDR3 length: 11 residues. Trimming took 6 bases from V and 5 from J, leaving 7 bases between them. CDR1 MDHEN and CDR2 SYDVKM come from the germline V gene. The CDR3 sequence: CASSPDTEAFF. The CDR3 nucleotides read TGTGCCAGCAGCCCAGATACTGAAGCTTTCTTT. Using reference TRBV28 and TRBJ1-1 for the parts outside the CDR3, the full variable domain is DVKVTQSSRYLVKRTGEKVFLECVQDMDHENMFWYRQDPGLGLRLIYFSYDVKMKEKGDIPEGYSVSREKKERFSLILESASTNQTSMYLCASSPDTEAFFGQGTRLTVV.

This chain connects TRBV5-1 to TRBJ1-4; TRBD1 matches 8 bases. The CDR3 runs to 15 residues. Germline CDR1 SGHRS, CDR2 YFSETQ. V shed 3 bases, J shed 4 bases, and the junction held 5 bases outside the gene matches. CDR3 bases: TGCGCCAGCAGCTGGACAGGGCCTTTTAATGAAAAACTGTTTTTT. Amino acids: CASSWTGPFNEKLFF.

This chain joins TRBV5-1 and TRBJ2-1; D uncertain. The CDR3 has 15 amino acids. Trimming pared 2 bases from V and 1 base from J, leaving 10 bases between. Germline V gene sequence: CDR1 SGHRS, CDR2 YFSETQ. The CDR3 region has the DNA TGCGCCAGCAGCTTTGAAGAACCTTCCTACAATGAGCAGTTCTTC. Residues: CASSFEEPSYNEQFF.

The chain uses TRBV19 and TRBJ2-1; 7 bases agree with TRBD2. Trimming took 6 bases from V and 8 from J; bases not matched to a gene: 13. Per the germline V gene, CDR1 is LNHDA and CDR2 is SQIVND (reference sequence). The CDR3 contains 15 residues. The CDR3 spells CASSEWEASGDEQFF. CDR3 nucleotide sequence: TGTGCCAGTAGCGAATGGGAGGCTAGCGGCGATGAGCAGTTCTTC. Based on the CDR3 plus reference TRBV19 and TRBJ2-1, the full variable domain is DGGITQSPKYLFRKEGQNVTLSCEQNLNHDAMYWYRQDPGQGLRLIYYSQIVNDFQKGDIAEGYSVSREKKESFPLTVTSAQKNPTAFYLCASSEWEASGDEQFFGPGTRLTVL.

This clone was found once. The V call is TRBV4-3, the J call TRBJ1-1, with D unresolved. The CDR3 extends over 14 amino acids. V shed 4 bases and J shed 1 base, with 10 bases lying between them. CDR1 and CDR2 from the germline V gene are LGHNA and YSLEER. The CDR3 bases are TGCGCCAGCAGCCCCCAAGTCTCGAACACTGAAGCTTTCTTT. It specifies CASSPQVSNTEAFF.

The V and J genes are TRBV27 and TRBJ2-7, with 7 nucleotides matching TRBD2. This CDR3 contains 13 residues. Losses at the gene ends were 3 bases for V and 6 bases for J; bases not matched to a gene: 5. The germline V gene has CDR1 MNHEY and CDR2 SMNVEV (reference sequence). In DNA form, the CDR3 reads TGTGCCAGCAGTTTTAGGGAGGGAGGCGAGCAGTACTTC. Translated, it gives CASSFREGGEQYF.

The chain combines TRBV5-6 with TRBJ1-2; a possible D gene is TRBD1 (5 bases). Between the trimmed V and J ends, which lost 3 bases and 4 bases, there was a span of 13 bases. The CDR3 consists of 14 residues. Germline values: CDR1 SGHDT, CDR2 YYEEEE. The CDR3 coding sequence is TGTGCCAGCAGCTCACTCGGACATACCTATGGCTACACCTTC. It specifies CASSSLGHTYGYTF.

Of note for this clone: This sample also contains other DNA sequences that code for the same CDR3. The chain recombines TRBV29-1 with TRBJ1-1; D call uncertain. The V end was cut by 0 bases, the J end by 6 bases, with 14 bases between. Germline V gives CDR1 SQVTM, CDR2 ANQGSEA. This CDR3 comprises 14 residues. Written as DNA, the CDR3 is TGCAGCGTTGAAGAGGTTGGAGTCCGGGCTGAAGCTTTCTTT. This codes for CSVEEVGVRAEAFF.

This clone was seen many times. The chain recombines TRBV7-9 with TRBJ2-1, with 12 bases fitting TRBD2. From germline, CDR1 is SEHNR and CDR2 FQNEAQ (reference sequence). Losses at the gene ends were 4 bases for V and 9 bases for J; bases not matched to a gene: 10. The CDR3 is made up of 16 amino acids. The CDR3 is CASSSGLAGPWGEQFF. In DNA, the CDR3 is TGTGCCAGCAGCTCCGGACTAGCGGGACCCTGGGGTGAGCAGTTCTTC.